These T cell receptor beta chains were read from a single sample in a study of T-cell reconstitution after alpha-beta-depleted transplantation in children. TCRdb re-derived calls from the PCR reads in MiXCR, one entry per CDR3 protein. Of 490,000 or so distinct CDR3 sequences in the sample, 10% were seen once. Sequencing was performed on PBMCs, taken before TCRalphabeta/CD19-depleted stem cell transplant. These receptors came from a child aged 2-15 years with inherited bone marrow failure, due to receive a stem cell transplant. CDR3s include the opening cysteine and the closing phenylalanine or tryptophan. Fields, in order: V gene, clone size, D gene, J gene, CDR3 protein, CDR3 DNA. A D gene is named only where the DNA matches it firmly. Each size is once, few, many or a size class.

>TRBV25-1|many|TRBD1|TRBJ2-5
CASSEFRTGRGETQYF
TGTGCCAGCAGTGAATTTAGGACAGGGAGAGGAGAGACCCAGTACTTC
>TRBV9|many|NA|TRBJ2-5
CASSVGSPAQETQYF
TGTGCCAGCAGCGTAGGATCACCCGCCCAAGAGACCCAGTACTTC
>TRBV12-3/TRBV12-4|many|NA|TRBJ2-1
CATEFGYNEQFF
TGTGCCACCGAGTTCGGCTACAATGAGCAGTTCTTC
>TRBV28|many|NA|TRBJ2-2
CASSLINGELFF
TGTGCCAGCAGTTTAATCAACGGGGAGCTGTTTTTT
>TRBV4-3|many|NA|TRBJ2-3
CASSQVWGGFTDTQYF
TGCGCCAGCAGCCAAGTATGGGGCGGCTTCACAGATACGCAGTATTTT
>TRBV12-3/TRBV12-4|many|TRBD2|TRBJ2-3
CACRGVAGSTDTQYF
TGTGCCTGCAGGGGAGTAGCGGGAAGCACAGATACGCAGTATTTT
>TRBV4-3|many|TRBD2|TRBJ2-7
CASSQVSTSELYEQYF
TGCGCCAGCAGCCAAGTATCGACTAGCGAGCTCTACGAGCAGTACTTC
>TRBV4-3|many|NA|TRBJ1-6
CASSLEGGFNSPLHF
TGCGCCAGCAGCCTTGAAGGGGGTTTTAATTCACCCCTCCACTTT
>TRBV6-6|few|NA|TRBJ2-4
CASSRQGAGAKNIQYF
TGTGCCAGCAGTAGACAAGGGGCTGGGGCCAAAAACATTCAGTACTTC
>TRBV27|many|NA|TRBJ1-2
CASSSTPGEEGYTF
TGTGCCAGCAGTTCTACGCCAGGGGAGGAAGGCTACACCTTC
>TRBV12-3/TRBV12-4|many|NA|TRBJ2-5
CASSFLPEEQETQYF
TGTGCCAGCAGTTTTCTCCCGGAGGAACAAGAGACCCAGTACTTC
>TRBV6-5|many|NA|TRBJ2-7
CASSYRGAGYEQYF
TGTGCCAGCAGTTACCGGGGGGCTGGCTACGAGCAGTACTTC
>TRBV30|many|NA|TRBJ1-1
CAWSPGGNTEAFF
TGTGCCTGGAGCCCGGGTGGGAACACTGAAGCTTTCTTT